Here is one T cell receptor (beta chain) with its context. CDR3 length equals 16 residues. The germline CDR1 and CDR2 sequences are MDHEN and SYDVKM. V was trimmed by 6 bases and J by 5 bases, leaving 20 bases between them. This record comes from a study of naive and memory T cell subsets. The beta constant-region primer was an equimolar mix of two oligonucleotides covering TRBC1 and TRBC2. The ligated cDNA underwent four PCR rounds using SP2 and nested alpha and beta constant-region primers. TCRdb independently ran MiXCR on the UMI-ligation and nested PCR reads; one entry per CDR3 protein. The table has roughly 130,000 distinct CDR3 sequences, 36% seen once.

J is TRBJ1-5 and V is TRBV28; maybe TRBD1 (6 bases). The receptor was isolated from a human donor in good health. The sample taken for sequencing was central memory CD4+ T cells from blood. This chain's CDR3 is CASSPKAYGTYQPQHF. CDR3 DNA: TGTGCCAGCAGCCCCAAAGCTTATGGGACATATCAGCCCCAGCATTTT.